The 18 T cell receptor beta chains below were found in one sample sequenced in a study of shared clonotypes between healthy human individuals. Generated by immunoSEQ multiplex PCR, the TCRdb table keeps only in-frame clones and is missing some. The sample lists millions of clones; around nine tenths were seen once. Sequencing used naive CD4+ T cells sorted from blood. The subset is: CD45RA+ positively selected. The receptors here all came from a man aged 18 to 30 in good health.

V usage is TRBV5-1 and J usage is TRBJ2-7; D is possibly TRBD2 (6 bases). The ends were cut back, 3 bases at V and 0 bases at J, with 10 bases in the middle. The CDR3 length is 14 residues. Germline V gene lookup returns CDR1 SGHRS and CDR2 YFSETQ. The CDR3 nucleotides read TGCGCCAGCAGCTATTTAGCGGCCTCCTACGAGCAGTACTTC. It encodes CASSYLAASYEQYF. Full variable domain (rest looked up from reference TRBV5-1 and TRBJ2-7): KAGVTQTPRYLIKTRGQQVTLSCSPISGHRSVSWYQQTPGQGLQFLFEYFSETQRNKGNFPGRFSGRQFSNSRSEMNVSTLELGDSALYLCASSYLAASYEQYFGPGTRLTVT.

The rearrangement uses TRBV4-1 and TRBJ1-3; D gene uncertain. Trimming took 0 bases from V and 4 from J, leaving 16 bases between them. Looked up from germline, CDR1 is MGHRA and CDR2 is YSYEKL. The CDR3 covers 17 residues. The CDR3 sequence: CASSQDGKGLAGNTIYF. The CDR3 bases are TGCGCCAGCAGCCAAGATGGGAAGGGTCTAGCCGGAAACACCATATATTTT.

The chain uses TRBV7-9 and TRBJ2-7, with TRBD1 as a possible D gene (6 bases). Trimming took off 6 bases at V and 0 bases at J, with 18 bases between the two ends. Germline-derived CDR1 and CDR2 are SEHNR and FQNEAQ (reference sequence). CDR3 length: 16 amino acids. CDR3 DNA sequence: TGTGCCAGCAGGGCCCAGGGCCAGGGGTTCTCCTACGAGCAGTACTTC. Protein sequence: CASRAQGQGFSYEQYF.

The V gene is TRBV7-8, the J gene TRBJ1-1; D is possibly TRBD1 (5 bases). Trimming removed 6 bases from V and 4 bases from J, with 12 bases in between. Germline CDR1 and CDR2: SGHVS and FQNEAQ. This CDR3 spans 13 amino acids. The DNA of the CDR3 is TGTGCCAGCAGATATACGGGGGGCACTGAAGCTTTCTTT. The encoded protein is CASRYTGGTEAFF.

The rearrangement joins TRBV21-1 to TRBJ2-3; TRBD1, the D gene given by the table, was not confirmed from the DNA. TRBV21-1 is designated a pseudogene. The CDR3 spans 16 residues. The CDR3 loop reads CASTPDRGLGTDTQYF. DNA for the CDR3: TGTGCCAGCACTCCGGACAGGGGACTCGGCACAGATACGCAGTATTTT.

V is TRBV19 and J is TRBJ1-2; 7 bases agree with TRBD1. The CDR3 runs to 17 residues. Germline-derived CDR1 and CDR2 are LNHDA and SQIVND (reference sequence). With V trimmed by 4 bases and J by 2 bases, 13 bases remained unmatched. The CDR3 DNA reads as TGTGCCAGTAGTACCTCCCCGACAGGGCCAGGGAACTATGGCTACACCTTC. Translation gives CASSTSPTGPGNYGYTF.

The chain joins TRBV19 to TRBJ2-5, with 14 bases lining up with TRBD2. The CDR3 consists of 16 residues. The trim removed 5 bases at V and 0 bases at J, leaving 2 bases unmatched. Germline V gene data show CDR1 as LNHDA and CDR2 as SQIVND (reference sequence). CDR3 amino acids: CASSWTSGGHQETQYF. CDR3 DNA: TGTGCCAGTAGTTGGACTAGCGGGGGGCACCAAGAGACCCAGTACTTC.

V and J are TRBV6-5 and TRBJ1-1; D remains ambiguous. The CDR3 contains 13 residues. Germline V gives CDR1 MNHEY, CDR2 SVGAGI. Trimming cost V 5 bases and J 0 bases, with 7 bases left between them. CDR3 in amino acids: CASSERLNTEAFF. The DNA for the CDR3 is TGTGCCAGCAGTGAAAGACTGAACACTGAAGCTTTCTTT.

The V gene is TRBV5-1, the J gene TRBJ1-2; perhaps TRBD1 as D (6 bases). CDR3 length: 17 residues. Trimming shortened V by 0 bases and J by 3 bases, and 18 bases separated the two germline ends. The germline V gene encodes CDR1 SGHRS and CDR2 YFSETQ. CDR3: CASSLAIGQPSDYGYTF. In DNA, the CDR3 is TGCGCCAGCAGCTTGGCCATAGGACAGCCTTCTGACTATGGCTACACCTTC. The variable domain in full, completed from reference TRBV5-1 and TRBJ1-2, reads KAGVTQTPRYLIKTRGQQVTLSCSPISGHRSVSWYQQTPGQGLQFLFEYFSETQRNKGNFPGRFSGRQFSNSRSEMNVSTLELGDSALYLCASSLAIGQPSDYGYTFGSGTRLTVV.

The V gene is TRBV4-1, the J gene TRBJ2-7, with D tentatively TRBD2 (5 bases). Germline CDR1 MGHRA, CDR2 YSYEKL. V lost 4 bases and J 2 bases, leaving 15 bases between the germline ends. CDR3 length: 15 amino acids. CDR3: CASSPQPARAYEQYF. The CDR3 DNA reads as TGCGCCAGCAGCCCACAACCCGCGCGGGCCTACGAGCAGTACTTC.

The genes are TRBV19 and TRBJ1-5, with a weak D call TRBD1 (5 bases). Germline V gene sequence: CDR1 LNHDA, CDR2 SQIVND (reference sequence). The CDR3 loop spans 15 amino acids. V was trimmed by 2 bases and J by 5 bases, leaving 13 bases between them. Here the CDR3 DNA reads TGTGCCAGTAGTATATCGGCAGGGCGCGATCAGCCCCAGCATTTT. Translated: CASSISAGRDQPQHF.

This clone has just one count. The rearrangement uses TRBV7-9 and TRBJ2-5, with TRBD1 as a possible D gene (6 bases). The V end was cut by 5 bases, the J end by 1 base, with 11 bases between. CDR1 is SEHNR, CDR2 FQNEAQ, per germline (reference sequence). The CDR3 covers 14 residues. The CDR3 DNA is TGTGCCAGCAGCCCGGGGACAACCCAAGAGACCCAGTACTTC. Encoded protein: CASSPGTTQETQYF.

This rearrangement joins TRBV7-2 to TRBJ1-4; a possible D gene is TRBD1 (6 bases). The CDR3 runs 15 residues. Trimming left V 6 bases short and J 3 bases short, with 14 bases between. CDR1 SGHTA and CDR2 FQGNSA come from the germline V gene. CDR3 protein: CASRSGQTANEKLFF. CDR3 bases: TGTGCCAGCAGGTCAGGACAGACCGCTAATGAAAAACTGTTTTTT.

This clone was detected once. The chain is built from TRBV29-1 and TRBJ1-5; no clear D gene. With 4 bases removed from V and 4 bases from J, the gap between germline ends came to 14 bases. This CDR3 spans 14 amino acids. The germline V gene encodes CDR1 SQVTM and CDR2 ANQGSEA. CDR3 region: CSVVLNLENQPQHF. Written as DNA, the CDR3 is TGCAGCGTTGTCTTAAATTTGGAAAATCAGCCCCAGCATTTT.

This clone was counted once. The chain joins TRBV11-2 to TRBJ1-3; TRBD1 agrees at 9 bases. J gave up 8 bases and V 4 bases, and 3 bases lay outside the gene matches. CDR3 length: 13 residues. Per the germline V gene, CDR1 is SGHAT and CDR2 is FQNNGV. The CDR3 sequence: CASSWTGVDTIYF. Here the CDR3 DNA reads TGTGCCAGCAGCTGGACAGGGGTAGACACCATATATTTT.

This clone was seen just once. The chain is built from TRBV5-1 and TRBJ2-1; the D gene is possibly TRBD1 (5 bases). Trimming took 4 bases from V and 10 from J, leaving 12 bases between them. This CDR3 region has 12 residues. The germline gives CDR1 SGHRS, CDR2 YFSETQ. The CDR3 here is CASSLRVGEQFF. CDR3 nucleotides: TGCGCCAGCAGCCTCAGGGTGGGGGAGCAGTTCTTC.

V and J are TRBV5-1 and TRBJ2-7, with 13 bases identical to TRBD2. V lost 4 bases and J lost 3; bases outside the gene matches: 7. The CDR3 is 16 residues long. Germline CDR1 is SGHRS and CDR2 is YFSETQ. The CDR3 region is CASSLRGLAGVYEQYF. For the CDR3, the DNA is TGCGCCAGCAGCCTACGTGGACTAGCGGGAGTCTACGAGCAGTACTTC.

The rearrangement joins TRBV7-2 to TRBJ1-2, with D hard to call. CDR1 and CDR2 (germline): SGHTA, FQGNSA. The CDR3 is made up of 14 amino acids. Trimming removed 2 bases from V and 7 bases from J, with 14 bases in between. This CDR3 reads CASSLPSWTAGYTF. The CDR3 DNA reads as TGTGCCAGCAGCTTACCCTCGTGGACTGCTGGCTACACCTTC. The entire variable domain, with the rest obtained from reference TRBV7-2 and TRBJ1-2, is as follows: GAGVSQSPSNKVTEKGKDVELRCDPISGHTALYWYRQSLGQGLEFLIYFQGNSAPDKSGLPSDRFSAERTGGSVSTLTIQRTQQEDSAVYLCASSLPSWTAGYTFGSGTRLTVV.